This record looks at one TCR beta chain sequence and its context. Germline V gives CDR1 SGDLS, CDR2 YYNGEE. V gave up 4 bases and J gave up 2 bases; unmatched junction bases: 4. The CDR3 has 14 amino acids. The data belong to a study of blood T cell repertoires in COVID-19. Clones were read by immunoSEQ multiplex PCR, and TCRdb kept only the in-frame ones, dropping some. The sample holds 130,000 or so clones, 88% seen once. The V and J genes are TRBV9 and TRBJ2-3, with 7 bases fitting TRBD1. The sample consisted of peripheral blood. This TCR was sampled from a man aged 65-85 years with active COVID-19. The CDR3 reads CASSPDRFTDTQYF. CDR3 sequence (DNA): TGTGCCAGCAGCCCGGACAGGTTCACAGATACGCAGTATTTT.